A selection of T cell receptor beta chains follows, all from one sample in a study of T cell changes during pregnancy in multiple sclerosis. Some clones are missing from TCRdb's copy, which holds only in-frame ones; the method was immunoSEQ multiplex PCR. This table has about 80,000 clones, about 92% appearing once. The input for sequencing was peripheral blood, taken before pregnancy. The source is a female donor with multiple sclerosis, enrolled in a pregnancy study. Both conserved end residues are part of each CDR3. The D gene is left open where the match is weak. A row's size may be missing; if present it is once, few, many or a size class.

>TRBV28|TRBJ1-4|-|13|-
TGTGCCAGCAGTCTGGGACTTCCAGAAAAACTGTTTTTT
CASSLGLPEKLFF
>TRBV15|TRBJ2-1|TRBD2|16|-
TGTGCCACCAGCACCCGCGGGACTACGGCGTACAATGAGCAGTTCTTC
CATSTRGTTAYNEQFF
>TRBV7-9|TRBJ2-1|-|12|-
TGTGCCAGCAGCTCCCGAGGAGTTGAGCAGTTCTTC
CASSSRGVEQFF
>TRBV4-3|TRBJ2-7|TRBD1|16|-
TGCGCCAGCAGCCAAGATCCCGGACAGGGCTTCTACGAGCAGTACTTC
CASSQDPGQGFYEQYF
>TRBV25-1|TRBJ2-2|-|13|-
TGTGCCAGCACACTAGCGAACACCGGGGAGCTGTTTTTT
CASTLANTGELFF
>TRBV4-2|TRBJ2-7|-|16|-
TGTGCCAGCAGCCACTTAGCGGAGGCCAGCTCCTACGAGCAGTACTTC
CASSHLAEASSYEQYF
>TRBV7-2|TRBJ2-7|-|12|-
TGTGCCAGCAGCTCAAGCGGATACGAGCAGTACTTC
CASSSSGYEQYF
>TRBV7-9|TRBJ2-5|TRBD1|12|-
TGTGCCAGCAGCGACGACAGGGTCGGCCAGTACTTC
CASSDDRVGQYF
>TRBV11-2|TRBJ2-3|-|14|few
TGTGCCAGCAGCTTAGGAGGTTTCACAGATACGCAGTATTTT
CASSLGGFTDTQYF
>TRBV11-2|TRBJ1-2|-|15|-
TGTGCCAGCAGCTCCCTCGACAGGAGCATCTATGGCTACACCTTC
CASSSLDRSIYGYTF
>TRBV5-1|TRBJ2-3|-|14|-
TGCGCCAGCAGCTTGGGCGGGTTCCCAGATACGCAGTATTTT
CASSLGGFPDTQYF
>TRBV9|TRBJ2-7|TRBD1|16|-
TGTGCCAGCAGCCCCGTAGGAGGACAGGGGACCTACGAGCAGTACTTC
CASSPVGGQGTYEQYF
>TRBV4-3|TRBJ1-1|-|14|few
TGCGCCAGCAGCCAAGGACAACTGAACACTGAAGCTTTCTTT
CASSQGQLNTEAFF
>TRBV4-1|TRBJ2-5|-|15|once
TGCGCCAGCAGCCAAGCCAGGGTGGGAAAAGAGACCCAGTACTTC
CASSQARVGKETQYF
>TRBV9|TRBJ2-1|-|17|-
TGTGCCAGCAGCGTAGCTTTGGGGGGGCCCGGAGGGAGTGAGCAGTTCTTC
CASSVALGGPGGSEQFF
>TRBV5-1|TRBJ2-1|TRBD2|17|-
TGCGCCAGCAGCTTCGGTAGCGGGAGGGGAACATTCTATGAGCAGTTCTTC
CASSFGSGRGTFYEQFF
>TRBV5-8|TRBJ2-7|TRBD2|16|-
TGTGCCAGCAGCTTGAGATGGCGGGGGGCGGGGTACGAGCAGTACTTC
CASSLRWRGAGYEQYF
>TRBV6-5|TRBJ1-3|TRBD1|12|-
TGTGCCAGCAGGACAGGGGGGGACACCATATATTTT
CASRTGGDTIYF
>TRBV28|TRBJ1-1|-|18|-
TGTGCCAGCAGTTTAAGTGGTTCACGCGGTCTAACACTGTTTGGGGCTTTCTTT
CASSLSGSRGLTLFGAFF